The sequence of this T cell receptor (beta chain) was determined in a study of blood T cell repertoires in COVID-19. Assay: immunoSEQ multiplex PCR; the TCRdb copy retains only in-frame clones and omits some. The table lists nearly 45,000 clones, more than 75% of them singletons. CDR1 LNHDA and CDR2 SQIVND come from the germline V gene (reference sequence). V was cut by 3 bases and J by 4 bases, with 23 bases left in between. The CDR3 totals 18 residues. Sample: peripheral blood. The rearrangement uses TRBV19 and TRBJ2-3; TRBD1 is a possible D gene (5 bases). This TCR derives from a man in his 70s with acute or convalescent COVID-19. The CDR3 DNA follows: TGTGCCAGTAGTATCCGACAGCTTGAACCCCTTGATCCAGATACGCAGTATTTT. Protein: CASSIRQLEPLDPDTQYF.